A single T cell receptor (beta chain) is shown here with its context. Its antigen is not known. Next came a second PCR, run for about 6 to 12 cycles, which used a sample-barcoded 5' primer along with a J-beta primer mix. CDR3-containing paired-end reads numbered at least 3 million in each sample. TCRdb analysed the 5' RACE reads with MiXCR anew, one entry per CDR3 protein. The table has fewer than 2,000,000 distinct CDR3 sequences, about 31% seen once. The data are from a study of blood T cells in healthy people across ages. General observations from the study: TCR beta diversity per million T cells fell roughly linearly with age.

Researchers isolated at least 6 million PBMCs per sample. Sequenced: blood. The clonotype was recovered from a woman younger than 45 in good health.

The CDR3 coding sequence is TGTGCCAGCAGCTTAGGGAGACTAGCGCCCTACAATGAGCAGTTCTTC. Translating gives CASSLGRLAPYNEQFF. The J gene is TRBJ2-1, the V gene TRBV11-2, with TRBD2 matching over 8 bases. Trimming removed 1 base from V and 2 bases from J; junction bases left unmatched: 4. This CDR3 comprises 16 residues. Germline loops: CDR1 SGHAT, CDR2 FQNNGV.